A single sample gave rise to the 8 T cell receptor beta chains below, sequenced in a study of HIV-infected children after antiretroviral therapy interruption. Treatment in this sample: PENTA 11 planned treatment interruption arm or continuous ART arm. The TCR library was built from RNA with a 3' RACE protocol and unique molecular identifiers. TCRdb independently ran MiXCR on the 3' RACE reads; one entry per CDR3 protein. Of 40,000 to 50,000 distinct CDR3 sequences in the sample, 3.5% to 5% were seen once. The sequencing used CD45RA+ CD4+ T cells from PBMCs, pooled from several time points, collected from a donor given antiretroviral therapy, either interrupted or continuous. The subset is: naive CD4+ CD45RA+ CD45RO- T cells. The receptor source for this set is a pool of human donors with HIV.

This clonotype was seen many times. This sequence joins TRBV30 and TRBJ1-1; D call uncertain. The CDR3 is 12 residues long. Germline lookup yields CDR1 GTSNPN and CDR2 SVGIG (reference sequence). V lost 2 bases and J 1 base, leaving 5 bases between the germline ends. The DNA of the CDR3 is TGTGCCTGGAGTAGACCGAACACTGAAGCTTTCTTT. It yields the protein CAWSRPNTEAFF.

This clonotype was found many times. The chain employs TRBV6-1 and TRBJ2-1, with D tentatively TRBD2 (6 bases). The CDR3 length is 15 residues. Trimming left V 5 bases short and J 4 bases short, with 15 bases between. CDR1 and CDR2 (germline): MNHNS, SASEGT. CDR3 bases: TGTGCCAGCAGTCCCGAGAAGCGGGCTTACAATGAGCAGTTCTTC. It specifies CASSPEKRAYNEQFF.

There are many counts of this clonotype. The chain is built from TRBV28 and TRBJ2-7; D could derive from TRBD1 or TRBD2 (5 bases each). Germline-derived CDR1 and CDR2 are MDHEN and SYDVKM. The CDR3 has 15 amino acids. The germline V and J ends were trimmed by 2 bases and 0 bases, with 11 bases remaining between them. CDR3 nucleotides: TGTGCCAGCAGTTTACCAGGGACGGCCTCCTACGAGCAGTACTTC. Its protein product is CASSLPGTASYEQYF.

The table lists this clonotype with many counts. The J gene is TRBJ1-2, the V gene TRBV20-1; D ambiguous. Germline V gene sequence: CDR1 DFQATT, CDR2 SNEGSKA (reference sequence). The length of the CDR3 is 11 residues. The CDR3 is CTPKPVDGYTF. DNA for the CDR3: TGCACCCCCAAGCCGGTGGACGGCTACACCTTC.

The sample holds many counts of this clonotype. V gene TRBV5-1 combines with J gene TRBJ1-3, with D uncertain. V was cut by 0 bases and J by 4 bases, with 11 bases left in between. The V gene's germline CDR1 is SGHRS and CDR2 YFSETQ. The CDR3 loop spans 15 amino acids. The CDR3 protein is CASSLGQSGGNTIYF. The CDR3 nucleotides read TGCGCCAGCAGCTTGGGTCAGTCCGGGGGAAACACCATATATTTT.

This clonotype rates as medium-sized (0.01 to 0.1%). The CDR3 loop is CASSQEGQTNTEVFF. The CDR3 DNA reads TGTGCCAGCAGCCAAGAGGGACAGACAAACACAGAAGTCTTCTTT. The rearrangement uses TRBV4-2 and TRBJ1-1, with 7 positions matching TRBD1. Germline CDR1 is LGHNA and CDR2 is YNFKEQ. Trimming took 0 bases from V and 14 from J; bases not matched to a gene: 15. This CDR3 has 15 amino acids.

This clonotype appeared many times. This CDR3 is CASSLPTGPDSPLHF. The CDR3 nucleotides read TGTGCCAGCAGTTTACCCACAGGGCCCGATTCACCCCTCCACTTT. This chain connects TRBV28 to TRBJ1-6, with a weak D call TRBD1 (6 bases). The germline CDR1 and CDR2 sequences are MDHEN and SYDVKM. This CDR3 comprises 15 residues. The V gene lost 2 bases and the J gene lost 8 bases, with 13 bases spanning the gap.

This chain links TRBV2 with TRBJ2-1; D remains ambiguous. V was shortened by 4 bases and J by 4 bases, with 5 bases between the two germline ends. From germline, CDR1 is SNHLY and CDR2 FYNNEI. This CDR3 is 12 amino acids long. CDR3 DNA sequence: TGTGCCAGCAGTGGGCGGTACAATGAGCAGTTCTTC. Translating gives CASSGRYNEQFF.